This T cell receptor (beta chain) is from a study of blood T cell repertoires in COVID-19. Study-wide context: There were acute and convalescent COVID-19 samples, and they came from the United States, Italy and Spain. T cells, B-cell-depleted T cells, or PBMCs supplied cDNA or gDNA.

In the original processing: Researchers report that nucleated cell counts were estimated from reference gene primer amplification. Using immunoSEQ multiplex PCR, the repertoire was profiled, and TCRdb retains in-frame clones only, with some absent. D and trimming were read from the DNA, whereas the V and J calls and clone size are those reported in that table. The data show roughly 250,000 clones, with roughly 89% seen just once and around 0.84% held by the top ten. The germline V and J ends were trimmed by 5 bases and 2 bases, with 11 bases remaining between them. The CDR3 covers 14 residues. Germline CDR1 MNHEY, CDR2 SVGAGI.

The receptor was derived from a man aged 25-40 years with acute or convalescent COVID-19. The specimen sequenced was peripheral blood. V usage is TRBV6-5 and J usage is TRBJ2-3; D possibly corresponds to TRBD2 (5 bases). CDR3 nucleotides: TGTGCCAGCAGTCAGGACTTAAACACAGATACGCAGTATTTT. Its translation: CASSQDLNTDTQYF.